Sequencing of this TCR beta chain was carried out in a study of neoadjuvant anti-PD-1 for oral cavity cancer. For the study at large: Patients without progression received a fourth nivolumab dose around day 43, then surgical resection on days 50-56. Study-wide results and caveats: Greater tumor shrinkage accompanied bigger post-treatment sizes of preexisting clones.

The sample's time point: after neoadjuvant nivolumab, at surgical resection. These newly diagnosed stage II-IVA oral cavity squamous cell carcinoma patients had no prior systemic or radiation treatment. CDR1 and CDR2 from the germline V gene are SGHVS and FNYEAQ. This CDR3 spans 13 amino acids. Worth noting for this clone: The antigen is unknown. One end of the junction varies from germline; a read error may be responsible.

Most tumor samples had approximately 4.6 ug input DNA in two replicates. TCRdb's table, derived via immunoSEQ multiplex PCR, lists solely in-frame clones and lacks some. The sample yields 6,000 or so clones, roughly three fifths seen once. V usage is TRBV7-6 and J usage is TRBJ2-1, with TRBD1 matching over 10 bases. Sequencing was performed on tumor tissue, taken after nivolumab (anti-PD-1) treatment. This receptor was obtained from a person aged 40 to 85 with oral cavity squamous cell carcinoma. CDR3 nucleotide sequence: TGTGCCAGCAGCTTAGACGGGACAGGGGATTGTATCTTC. Its protein product is CASSLDGTGDCIF.